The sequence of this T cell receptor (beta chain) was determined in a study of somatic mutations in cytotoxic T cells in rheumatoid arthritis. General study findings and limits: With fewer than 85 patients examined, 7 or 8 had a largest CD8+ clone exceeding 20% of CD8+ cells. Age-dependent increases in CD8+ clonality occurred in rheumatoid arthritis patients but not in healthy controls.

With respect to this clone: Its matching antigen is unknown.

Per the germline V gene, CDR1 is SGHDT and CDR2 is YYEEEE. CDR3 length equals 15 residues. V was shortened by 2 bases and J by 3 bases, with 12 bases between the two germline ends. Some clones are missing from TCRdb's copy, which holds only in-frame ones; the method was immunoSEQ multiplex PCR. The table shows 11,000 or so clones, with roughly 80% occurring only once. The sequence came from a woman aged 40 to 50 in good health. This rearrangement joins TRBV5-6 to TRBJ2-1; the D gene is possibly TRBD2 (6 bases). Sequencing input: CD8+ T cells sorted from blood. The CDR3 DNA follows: TGTGCCAGCAGCTTCGATCGGGAGCTCTACAATGAGCAGTTCTTC. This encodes CASSFDRELYNEQFF.